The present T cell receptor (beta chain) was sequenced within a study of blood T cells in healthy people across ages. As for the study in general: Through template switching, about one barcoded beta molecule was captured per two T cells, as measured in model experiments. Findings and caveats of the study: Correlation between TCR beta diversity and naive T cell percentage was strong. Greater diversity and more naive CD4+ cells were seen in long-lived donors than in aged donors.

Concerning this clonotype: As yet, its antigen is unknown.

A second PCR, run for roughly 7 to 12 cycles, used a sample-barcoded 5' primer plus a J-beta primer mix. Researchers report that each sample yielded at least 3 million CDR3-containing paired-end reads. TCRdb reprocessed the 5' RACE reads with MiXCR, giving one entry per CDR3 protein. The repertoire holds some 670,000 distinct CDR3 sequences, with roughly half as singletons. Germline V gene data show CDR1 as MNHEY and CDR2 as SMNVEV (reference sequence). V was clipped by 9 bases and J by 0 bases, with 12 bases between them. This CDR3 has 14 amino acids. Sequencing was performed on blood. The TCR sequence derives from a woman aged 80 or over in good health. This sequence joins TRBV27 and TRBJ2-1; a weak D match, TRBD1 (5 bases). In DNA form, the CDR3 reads TGTGCCAGTTCAGGGAAGAACTCCTACAATGAGCAGTTCTTC. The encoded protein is CASSGKNSYNEQFF.